The source of this T cell receptor beta chain is a study of lymphopenia after photon versus proton radiotherapy. In regard to this clone: Its target is not known.

Whole-study findings and limits: After lymphocyte nadir, photon-treated repertoires showed oligoclonal expansion, especially CD8+ Temra. Under photons, naive T cells and diversity fell while effector/memory populations rose.

V shed 2 bases and J shed 6 bases, with 14 bases lying between them. CDR1 and CDR2 (germline): GTSNPN, SVGIG (reference sequence). The CDR3 runs 13 residues. Some clones are missing from TCRdb's copy, which holds only in-frame ones; the method was immunoSEQ multiplex PCR. The sample lists 50,000 or so clones, roughly 90% seen once, with roughly 17% in the top ten. The sequencing used peripheral blood, collected from a patient treated with photon-based radiotherapy. The rearrangement joins TRBV30 to TRBJ2-7; D is unresolved. The TCR sequence derives from a woman between 40 and 55 years old with cholangiocarcinoma. As DNA, the CDR3 is TGTGCCTGGAGTCGCGGACCGGAGAGCGAGCAGTACTTC. It specifies CAWSRGPESEQYF.